Below are 27 T cell receptor beta chains sequenced from a single sample in a study of blood T cell repertoires in COVID-19. The assay was immunoSEQ multiplex PCR, and TCRdb's table has in-frame clones only and misses some. The data show just over 200,000 clones, around 84% seen once. Sequenced sample: peripheral blood. The receptors were gathered from a man older than 75 with acute or convalescent COVID-19.

A remark on this clone: This could be a read error, since a much larger clone is one nucleotide away. The gene calls are TRBV2 and TRBJ1-6; 9 bases match TRBD1. This CDR3 spans 13 amino acids. J lost 8 bases, V lost 6 bases, and 2 bases had no gene match. Germline-derived CDR1 and CDR2 are SNHLY and FYNNEI. The CDR3 loop is CASRGQGDSPLHF. In nucleotides, the CDR3 is TGTGCCAGCAGGGGACAGGGAGATTCACCCCTCCACTTT.

J is TRBJ1-1 and V is TRBV20-1, with unresolved D. Germline assignment: CDR1 DFQATT and CDR2 SNEGSKA (reference sequence). The V end was cut by 3 bases, the J end by 8 bases, with 10 bases between. The CDR3 has 11 amino acids. The CDR3 DNA follows: TGCAGTGCTAGGGGCTCTAAGGAAGCTTTCTTT. It codes for CSARGSKEAFF.

The chain has TRBV4-2 and TRBJ1-4; D uncertain. V was cut by 0 bases and J by 5 bases, with 10 bases left in between. CDR1 LGHNA and CDR2 YNFKEQ come from the germline V gene. CDR3 length equals 15 residues. The CDR3 loop is CASSQDGQANEKLFF. CDR3 nucleotide sequence: TGTGCCAGCAGCCAAGATGGGCAGGCGAATGAAAAACTGTTTTTT.

The J gene is TRBJ2-1, the V gene TRBV2; TRBD1 agrees at 8 bases. CDR1 is SNHLY and CDR2 is FYNNEI in the germline V gene. This CDR3 contains 15 residues. The V and J ends lost 1 base and 7 bases, in that order; junction bases with no gene match: 6. The CDR3 is CASSEGTGSMNEQFF. Here the CDR3 DNA reads TGTGCCAGCAGTGAAGGGACAGGGAGTATGAATGAGCAGTTCTTC.

The chain joins TRBV7-2 to TRBJ1-6; 8 nucleotides agree with TRBD1. CDR3 size: 15 residues. Germline values: CDR1 SGHTA, CDR2 FQGNSA. V lost 5 bases to trimming and J lost 8 bases; unmatched junction nucleotides: 8. The CDR3 DNA is TGTGCCAGCAGCGCCGGACAGGGATTCGATTCACCCCTCCACTTT. Encoded protein: CASSAGQGFDSPLHF.

V usage is TRBV6-2 or TRBV6-3 and J usage is TRBJ2-1; TRBD2 aligns across 8 bases. Trimming at V came to 4 bases and at J to 7 bases, leaving 9 bases not matched to a gene. The CDR3 sequence is 15 residues long. The V gene's germline CDR1 is MNHEY and CDR2 SVGEGT. CDR3 DNA: TGTGCCAGCAGTTTAAGCAGCGGGAGCTGGAATGAGCAGTTCTTC. This gives the protein CASSLSSGSWNEQFF.

The chain links TRBV27 to TRBJ1-1; 8 nucleotides align to TRBD1. CDR1 is MNHEY, CDR2 SMNVEV, per germline (reference sequence). The CDR3 consists of 13 residues. V lost 5 bases and J lost 7; bases outside the gene matches: 6. The CDR3 sequence is CASSGQGKHEAFF. The CDR3 DNA reads as TGTGCCAGCAGTGGACAGGGCAAGCATGAAGCTTTCTTT.

The rearrangement links TRBV5-6 to TRBJ2-5; D uncertain. The germline V gene has CDR1 SGHDT and CDR2 YYEEEE. V was trimmed by 4 bases and J by 5 bases, leaving 9 bases between them. The CDR3 has 12 residues. The CDR3 is CASSPRSETQYF. The CDR3 region has the DNA TGTGCCAGCAGCCCTAGATCGGAGACCCAGTACTTC.

This rearrangement joins TRBV6-5 to TRBJ2-2; TRBD2 is a possible D gene (6 bases). The V end lost 3 bases, the J end lost 4 bases, and 12 bases lay between the germline ends. The CDR3 is made up of 15 amino acids. CDR1 is MNHEY and CDR2 is SVGAGI in the germline V gene. The CDR3 protein is CASSYGRSGTGELFF. CDR3 coding DNA: TGTGCCAGCAGTTATGGCCGTAGCGGCACCGGGGAGCTGTTTTTT.

This sequence joins TRBV6-5 and TRBJ2-2; 8 nucleotides align to TRBD2. Germline V gene lookup returns CDR1 MNHEY and CDR2 SVGAGI. The ends lost 6 bases at V and 4 bases at J; junction bases unmatched: 7. The length of the CDR3 is 15 residues. The CDR3 sequence is CASRNQREITGELFF. In DNA form, the CDR3 reads TGTGCCAGCAGGAATCAGCGGGAGATCACCGGGGAGCTGTTTTTT.

V usage is TRBV28 and J usage is TRBJ1-4, with 10 nucleotides matching TRBD1. The V gene end was trimmed by 5 bases and the J gene end by 6 bases; junction bases not matched to a gene: 6. Germline CDR1 and CDR2: MDHEN and SYDVKM. CDR3 size: 15 residues. CDR3 nucleotides: TGTGCCAGCAGTGGCGCCGGGACAGGGGATGAAAAACTGTTTTTT. It codes for CASSGAGTGDEKLFF.

Only a few counts were recorded for this clone. The chain has TRBV28 and TRBJ2-1, with 8 bases that match TRBD2. V gave up 1 base and J gave up 3 bases; unmatched junction bases: 2. CDR1 and CDR2 (germline): MDHEN, SYDVKM. The CDR3 is 15 residues long. CDR3 in DNA: TGTGCCAGCAGTTTATTGGCGGGAGGCTACAATGAGCAGTTCTTC. Translation gives CASSLLAGGYNEQFF. Combining the CDR3 with reference TRBV28 and TRBJ2-1 gives the whole variable domain DVKVTQSSRYLVKRTGEKVFLECVQDMDHENMFWYRQDPGLGLRLIYFSYDVKMKEKGDIPEGYSVSREKKERFSLILESASTNQTSMYLCASSLLAGGYNEQFFGPGTRLTVL.

The CDR3 reads CASSLGTTADTQYF. For the CDR3, the DNA is TGTGCCAGCAGCTTAGGGACTACAGCAGATACGCAGTATTTT. The chain recombines TRBV7-9 with TRBJ2-3, with TRBD2 as a possible D gene (6 bases). Germline loops: CDR1 SEHNR, CDR2 FQNEAQ (reference sequence). V was cut by 1 base and J by 4 bases, with 9 bases left in between. The CDR3 sequence is 14 residues long.

This clone came up a few times. This rearrangement joins TRBV6-2 or TRBV6-3 to TRBJ2-7; 7 positions agree with TRBD1. The CDR3 contains 13 residues. V shed 5 bases, J shed 9 bases, and the junction held 10 bases outside the gene matches. Looked up from germline, CDR1 is MNHEY and CDR2 is SVGEGT. CDR3 region: CASSTMTGFGQYV. DNA for the CDR3: TGTGCCAGCAGTACAATGACAGGGTTCGGGCAGTACGTC.

This CDR3 is CASSLPAANTGELFF. CDR3 nucleotide sequence: TGTGCCAGCTCACTACCAGCGGCTAACACCGGGGAGCTGTTTTTT. The genes are TRBV18 and TRBJ2-2; tentatively, D is TRBD2 (5 bases). The V end lost 4 bases, the J end lost 2 bases, and 11 bases lay between the germline ends. Germline V gene data show CDR1 as KGHSH and CDR2 as LQKENI. The CDR3 runs 15 residues.

The chain joins TRBV4-3 to TRBJ2-5; 14 bases are a match to TRBD2. Germline CDR1 and CDR2: LGHNA and YSLEER. The CDR3 runs to 17 residues. The V and J ends lost 0 bases and 5 bases, in that order; junction bases with no gene match: 5. CDR3 coding DNA: TGCGCCAGCAGCCAAGATAGGGGACTAGCGGGAGCTGAGACCCAGTACTTC. This gives the protein CASSQDRGLAGAETQYF.

The chain links TRBV7-2 to TRBJ1-6; D not certain. The CDR3 loop spans 15 amino acids. Germline lookup yields CDR1 SGHTA and CDR2 FQGNSA. The germline V and J ends were trimmed by 1 base and 6 bases, with 10 bases remaining between them. The CDR3: CASSLDQLANSPLHF. The CDR3 DNA sequence: TGTGCCAGCAGCTTAGATCAGCTAGCTAATTCACCCCTCCACTTT.

The V call is TRBV7-9, the J call TRBJ2-7; TRBD2 agrees at 14 bases. The CDR3 loop spans 15 amino acids. Trimming took 4 bases from V and 3 from J; bases not matched to a gene: 2. Germline CDR1 reads SEHNR; CDR2 reads FQNEAQ (reference sequence). The chain's CDR3 is CASSWGTSGSYEQYF. CDR3 sequence (DNA): TGTGCCAGCAGCTGGGGGACTAGCGGGAGCTACGAGCAGTACTTC.

This clone was observed once. The rearrangement joins TRBV25-1 to TRBJ2-1; D uncertain. The ends were cut back, 8 bases at V and 4 bases at J, with 6 bases in the middle. The CDR3 has 11 amino acids. Germline V gene sequence: CDR1 MGHDK, CDR2 SYGVNS. The CDR3 DNA is TGTGCCAGCTCTAATTACAATGAGCAGTTCTTC. It yields the protein CASSNYNEQFF.

The CDR3 DNA sequence: TGTGCCAGCAGCGTAGGACTAGCGGTCGCTTCCTACGAGCAGTACTTC. Protein: CASSVGLAVASYEQYF. The chain combines TRBV9 with TRBJ2-7; 9 positions agree with TRBD2. Losses at the gene ends were 0 bases for V and 1 base for J; bases not matched to a gene: 5. The germline V gene encodes CDR1 SGDLS and CDR2 YYNGEE. CDR3 length equals 16 residues.

The V gene is TRBV10-3, the J gene TRBJ1-4; a weak D match, TRBD1 (6 bases). V was shortened by 0 bases and J by 7 bases, with 12 bases between the two germline ends. This CDR3 is 15 amino acids long. Germline CDR1 ENHRY, CDR2 SYGVKD. The CDR3 nucleotides read TGTGCCATCAGTGAGTCGGGGGGGCCGGGTGAAAAACTGTTTTTT. Protein product: CAISESGGPGEKLFF.

The chain is built from TRBV19 and TRBJ2-1, with TRBD2 matching 14 bases. With V trimmed by 5 bases and J by 8 bases, 5 bases remained unmatched. The CDR3 extends over 15 amino acids. From germline, CDR1 is LNHDA and CDR2 SQIVND (reference sequence). CDR3 in amino acids: CASSLTSGRADEQFF. The CDR3 DNA reads TGTGCCAGTAGTCTGACTAGCGGGAGGGCCGATGAGCAGTTCTTC.

This clone was seen once. The junction shows a germline mismatch at one end, possibly a read error. This chain connects TRBV7-7 to TRBJ2-3; the match to TRBD2 covers 11 bases. Germline lookup yields CDR1 SSHAT and CDR2 FNYEAQ (reference sequence). This CDR3 is 12 amino acids long. The CDR3 bases are TGTGCTAGCAGCCTAGCGGGAGGTACGCAGTATTTT. It is translated as CASSLAGGTQYF.

The chain couples TRBV11-3 to TRBJ1-1; D gene ambiguous. This CDR3 has 15 amino acids. Trimming removed 5 bases at V and 4 bases at J, with 17 bases between. CDR1 and CDR2 from the germline V gene are SGHNT and YENEEA. The CDR3 loop reads CASSREAGWATEAFF. CDR3 bases: TGTGCCAGCAGCCGAGAGGCGGGGTGGGCCACTGAAGCTTTCTTT.

The chain is built from TRBV19 and TRBJ1-2; D possibly corresponds to TRBD1 (6 bases). The V end lost 5 bases, the J end lost 2 bases, and 9 bases lay between the germline ends. Looked up from germline, CDR1 is LNHDA and CDR2 is SQIVND (reference sequence). The CDR3 covers 13 residues. The CDR3 DNA reads as TGTGCCAGTAGTTCCGGACAGAACTATGGCTACACCTTC. This encodes CASSSGQNYGYTF.

The chain combines TRBV30 with TRBJ1-4; D may be TRBD1 (5 bases). CDR1 and CDR2 (germline): GTSNPN, SVGIG (reference sequence). The CDR3 covers 14 residues. V shed 4 bases and J shed 8 bases, with 17 bases lying between them. The CDR3, as DNA: TGTGCCTGGACTGGGGGGAGGGGAATCGAAAAACTGTTTTTT. This encodes CAWTGGRGIEKLFF.

This chain connects TRBV27 to TRBJ2-2, with 13 bases matching TRBD2. Germline V CDR1 and CDR2: MNHEY, SMNVEV (reference sequence). This CDR3 spans 16 amino acids. The V gene end was trimmed by 6 bases and the J gene end by 4 bases; junction bases not matched to a gene: 5. CDR3 sequence reads: CASRQLAGGPTGELFF. The CDR3 DNA reads TGTGCCAGCAGGCAACTAGCGGGAGGGCCCACCGGGGAGCTGTTTTTT.